This T cell receptor beta chain is from a study of CD8 T cells in ankylosing spondylitis (dated by TCRdb to the late 2010s). Background for the entire study: T cell receptor beta repertoires were profiled in healthy donors and ankylosing spondylitis patients so that disease-linked TCR variants could be found. The full study cohort comprised 25 ankylosing spondylitis patients and 85 to 120 healthy donors. Peripheral blood samples were taken, and synovial fluid was additionally collected from ankylosing spondylitis patients.

This clonotype was seen a handful of times. Which antigen it targets is not known. No base quality values were provided; no much bigger clone lies one nucleotide off. General conclusions and limits of the study: The disease-linked clones showed a CD8+ phenotype and occurred at relatively low frequencies in peripheral blood. Some motif variants had previously been reported in the synovial fluid and blood of reactive arthritis patients, which suggests shared mechanisms of disease initiation. A TCR beta motif of 7 or 8 highly homologous amino acid variants appeared characteristic of blood from ankylosing spondylitis patients. The disease-linked clones were reported as significantly enriched in matched synovial fluid samples from ankylosing spondylitis patients.

Sequenced on an Illumina HiSeq 2500. Quantitative 5'-RACE with molecular barcodes was the method used to prepare the TCR beta libraries. The study's processing was this. A new computational method, built on a probabilistic model of VDJ rearrangement, was used to identify disease-linked TCR variants. TCRdb reprocessed the public reads (quality trimming at Q25 with fastp, clone calling with MiXCR) and kept in-frame beta chains. A single entry per CDR3 protein holds the most common genes and DNA from its merged rows. These V and J calls rely on TCRdb rather than the paper's analysis. For this sample there are fewer than 750,000 distinct CDR3 sequences; about 20% appear just once. Under 20% of the sample goes to the ten largest clones. Per the germline V gene, MDHEN is the CDR1 and SYDVKM is the CDR2. Its CDR3 holds 14 amino acids, cysteine through phenylalanine. Only the CDR3 DNA stays, 42 bases, in frame from base 1. V has 7 bases trimmed and J has 5 bases trimmed; junction bases matching no gene number 8.

This chain joins TRBV28 to TRBJ2-3, with 8 central nucleotides matching TRBD1. This TCR was recovered from a male donor with ankylosing spondylitis. Sequencing input: blood, either unsorted or a sorted T cell fraction (not recorded which). The nucleotide sequence is given as TGTGCCAGCACCCAAGGACAGGGCCTAGATACGCAGTATTTT. This is translated as CASTQGQGLDTQYF. Beyond the CDR3, the reference TRBV28 and TRBJ2-3 genes provide the residues; the full variable domain reads: DVKVTQSSRYLVKRTGEKVFLECVQDMDHENMFWYRQDPGLGLRLIYFSYDVKMKEKGDIPEGYSVSREKKERFSLILESASTNQTSMYLCASTQGQGLDTQYFGPGTRLTVL.